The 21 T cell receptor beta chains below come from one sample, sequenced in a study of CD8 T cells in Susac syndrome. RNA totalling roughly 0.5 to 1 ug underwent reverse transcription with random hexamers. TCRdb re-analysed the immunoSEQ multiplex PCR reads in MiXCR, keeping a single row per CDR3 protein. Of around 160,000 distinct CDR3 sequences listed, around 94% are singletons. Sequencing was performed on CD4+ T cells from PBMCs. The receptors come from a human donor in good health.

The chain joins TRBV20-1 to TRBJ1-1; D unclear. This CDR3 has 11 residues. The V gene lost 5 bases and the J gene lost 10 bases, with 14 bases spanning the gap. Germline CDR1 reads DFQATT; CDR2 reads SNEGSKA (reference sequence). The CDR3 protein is CSAGEGSVAFF. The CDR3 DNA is TGCAGTGCTGGCGAGGGCTCTGTAGCTTTCTTT.

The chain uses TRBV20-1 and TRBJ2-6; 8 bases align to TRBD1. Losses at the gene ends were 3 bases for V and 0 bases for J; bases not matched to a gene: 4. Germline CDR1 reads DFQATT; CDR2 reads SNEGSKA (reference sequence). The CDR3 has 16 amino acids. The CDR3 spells CSASQGASSGANVLTF. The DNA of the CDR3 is TGCAGTGCTAGTCAGGGGGCTTCCTCTGGGGCCAACGTCCTGACTTTC.

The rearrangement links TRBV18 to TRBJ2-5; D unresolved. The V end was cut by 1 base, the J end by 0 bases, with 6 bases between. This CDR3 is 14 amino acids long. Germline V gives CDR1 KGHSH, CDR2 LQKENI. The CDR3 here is CASSPLDDQETQYF. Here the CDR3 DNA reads TGTGCCAGCTCACCACTAGACGACCAAGAGACCCAGTACTTC.

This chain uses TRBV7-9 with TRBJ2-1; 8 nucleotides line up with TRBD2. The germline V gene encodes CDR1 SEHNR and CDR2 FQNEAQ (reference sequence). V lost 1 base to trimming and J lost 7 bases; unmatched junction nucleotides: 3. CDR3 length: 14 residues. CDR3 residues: CASSLETSENEQFF. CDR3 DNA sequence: TGTGCCAGCAGCTTAGAGACTAGCGAGAATGAGCAGTTCTTC.

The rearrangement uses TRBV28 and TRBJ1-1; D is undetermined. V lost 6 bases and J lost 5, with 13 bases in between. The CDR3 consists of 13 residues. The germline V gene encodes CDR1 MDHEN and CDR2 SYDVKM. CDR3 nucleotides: TGTGCCAGCAGACCAGGAGGTTTTACTGAAGCTTTCTTT. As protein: CASRPGGFTEAFF. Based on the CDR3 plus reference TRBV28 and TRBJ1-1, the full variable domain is DVKVTQSSRYLVKRTGEKVFLECVQDMDHENMFWYRQDPGLGLRLIYFSYDVKMKEKGDIPEGYSVSREKKERFSLILESASTNQTSMYLCASRPGGFTEAFFGQGTRLTVV.

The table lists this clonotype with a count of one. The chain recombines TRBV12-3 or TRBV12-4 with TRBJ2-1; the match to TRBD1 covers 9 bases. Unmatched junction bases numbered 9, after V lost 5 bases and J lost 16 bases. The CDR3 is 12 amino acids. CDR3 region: CASSPRPGQGFF. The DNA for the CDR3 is TGTGCCAGCAGTCCTCGCCCGGGACAGGGCTTCTTC.

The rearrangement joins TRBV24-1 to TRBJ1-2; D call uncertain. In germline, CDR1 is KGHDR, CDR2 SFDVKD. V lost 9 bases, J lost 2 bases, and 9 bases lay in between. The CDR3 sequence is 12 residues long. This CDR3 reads CATSDRNYGYTF. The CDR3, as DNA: TGTGCCACCTCTGACCGGAACTATGGCTACACCTTC.

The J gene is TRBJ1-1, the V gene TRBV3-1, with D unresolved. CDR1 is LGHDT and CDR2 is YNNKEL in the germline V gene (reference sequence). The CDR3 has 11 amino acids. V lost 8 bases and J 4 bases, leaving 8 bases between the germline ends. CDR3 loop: CASGRSTEAFF. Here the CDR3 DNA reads TGTGCCAGCGGCAGGTCCACTGAAGCTTTCTTT.

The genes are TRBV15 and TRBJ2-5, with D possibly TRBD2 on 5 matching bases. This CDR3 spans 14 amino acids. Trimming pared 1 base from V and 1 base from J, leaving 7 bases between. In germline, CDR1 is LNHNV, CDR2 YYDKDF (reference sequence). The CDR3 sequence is CATSRVTSQETQYF. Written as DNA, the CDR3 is TGTGCCACCAGCAGAGTTACTAGCCAAGAGACCCAGTACTTC.

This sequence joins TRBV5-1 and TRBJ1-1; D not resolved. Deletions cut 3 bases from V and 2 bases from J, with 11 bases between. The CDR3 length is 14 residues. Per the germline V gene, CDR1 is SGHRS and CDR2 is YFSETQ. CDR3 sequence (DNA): TGCGCCAGCAGCTACATTGACGGAAACACTGAAGCTTTCTTT. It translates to CASSYIDGNTEAFF.

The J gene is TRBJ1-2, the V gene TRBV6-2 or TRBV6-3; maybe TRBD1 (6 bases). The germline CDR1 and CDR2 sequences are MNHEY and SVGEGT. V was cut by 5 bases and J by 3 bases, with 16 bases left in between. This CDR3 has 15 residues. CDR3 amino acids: CASSTPLRQDYGYTF. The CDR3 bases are TGTGCCAGCAGTACCCCACTTCGACAGGACTATGGCTACACCTTC.

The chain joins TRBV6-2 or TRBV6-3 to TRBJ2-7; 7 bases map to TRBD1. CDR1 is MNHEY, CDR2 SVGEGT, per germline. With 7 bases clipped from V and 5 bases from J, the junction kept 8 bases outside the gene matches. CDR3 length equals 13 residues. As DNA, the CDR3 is TGTGCCAGCATAAGAGGGGGCGAAAACGAGCAGTACTTC. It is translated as CASIRGGENEQYF.

CDR3 in DNA: TGTGCCAGCAGTGAAGCACTAGCTCAGGGCGAGCAGTACTTC. Translating it yields CASSEALAQGEQYF. V gene TRBV2 combines with J gene TRBJ2-7; weak D call: TRBD2 (6 bases). This CDR3 is 14 amino acids long. V dropped 0 bases and J dropped 6 bases, with 12 bases sitting between them. Per the germline V gene, CDR1 is SNHLY and CDR2 is FYNNEI.

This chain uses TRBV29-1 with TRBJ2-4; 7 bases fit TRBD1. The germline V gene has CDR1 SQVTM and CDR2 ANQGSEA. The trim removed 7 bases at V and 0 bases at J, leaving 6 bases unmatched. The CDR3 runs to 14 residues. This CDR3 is CSAGTALAKNIQYF. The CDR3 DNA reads TGCAGCGCCGGGACAGCTTTAGCCAAAAACATTCAGTACTTC.

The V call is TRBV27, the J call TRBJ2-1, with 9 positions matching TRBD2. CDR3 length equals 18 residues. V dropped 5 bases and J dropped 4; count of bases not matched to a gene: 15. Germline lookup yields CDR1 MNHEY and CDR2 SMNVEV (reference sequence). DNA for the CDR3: TGTGCCAGCAGTCCCGGGGCTAGCGGGGAACTTTTGTACAATGAGCAGTTCTTC. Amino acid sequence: CASSPGASGELLYNEQFF.

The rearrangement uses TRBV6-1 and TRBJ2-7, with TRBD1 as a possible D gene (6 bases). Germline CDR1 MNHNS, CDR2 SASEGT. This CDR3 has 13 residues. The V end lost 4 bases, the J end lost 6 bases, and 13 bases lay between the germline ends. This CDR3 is CASSGWGRGEQYF. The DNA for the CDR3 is TGTGCCAGCAGTGGCTGGGGGCGCGGCGAGCAGTACTTC.

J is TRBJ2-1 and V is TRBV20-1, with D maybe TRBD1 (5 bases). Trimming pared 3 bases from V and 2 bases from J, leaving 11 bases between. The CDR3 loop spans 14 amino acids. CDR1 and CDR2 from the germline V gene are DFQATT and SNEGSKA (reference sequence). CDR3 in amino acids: CSASTQDTYNEQFF. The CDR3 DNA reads TGCAGTGCTAGCACCCAGGACACCTACAATGAGCAGTTCTTC.

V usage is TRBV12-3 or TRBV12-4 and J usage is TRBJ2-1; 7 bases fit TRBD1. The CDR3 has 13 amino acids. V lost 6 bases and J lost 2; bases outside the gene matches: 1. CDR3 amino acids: CASRTGPYNEQFF. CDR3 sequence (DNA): TGTGCCAGCAGGACAGGGCCCTACAATGAGCAGTTCTTC.

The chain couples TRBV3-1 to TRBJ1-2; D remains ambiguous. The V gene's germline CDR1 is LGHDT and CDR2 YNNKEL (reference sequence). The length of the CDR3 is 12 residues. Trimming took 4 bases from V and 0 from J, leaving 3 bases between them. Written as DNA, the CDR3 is TGTGCCAGCAGCCCCTCTAACTATGGCTACACCTTC. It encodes CASSPSNYGYTF.

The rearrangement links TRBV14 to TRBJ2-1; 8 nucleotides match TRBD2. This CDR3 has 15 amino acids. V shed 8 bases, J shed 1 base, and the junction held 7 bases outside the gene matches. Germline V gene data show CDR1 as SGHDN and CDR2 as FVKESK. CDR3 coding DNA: TGTGCCAGCGGAGCGAAGCGGGGGTCCTACAATGAGCAGTTCTTC. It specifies CASGAKRGSYNEQFF.

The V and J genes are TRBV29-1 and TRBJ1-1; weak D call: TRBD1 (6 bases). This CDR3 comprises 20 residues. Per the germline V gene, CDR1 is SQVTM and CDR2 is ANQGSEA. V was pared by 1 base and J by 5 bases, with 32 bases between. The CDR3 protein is CSVEVYASGTFGRLSTEAFF. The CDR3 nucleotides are TGCAGCGTTGAAGTATACGCCTCCGGGACATTCGGGCGCTTATCTACTGAAGCTTTCTTT.